This T cell receptor beta chain was recorded in a study of PD-L1 blockade in urothelial cancer. Study-level background: Patients arrived having already received 0 to 3 prior chemotherapy regimens. T cells were recovered from blood samples at a median of around 140,000. Blood was tested 3 weeks (second dose) and 6 weeks into treatment.

Data came from immunoSEQ multiplex PCR; TCRdb stores just in-frame clones and leaves some out. The table has about 32,000 clones, 87% seen once. Germline V gene sequence: CDR1 LNHDA, CDR2 SQIVND (reference sequence). This CDR3 contains 14 residues. The junction had 6 bases not matched to a gene; V was cut back by 5 bases and J by 4 bases. This sequence was found in a man aged 50-60 years with urothelial cancer. The material sequenced was PBMCs, taken around atezolizumab (anti-PD-L1) treatment. J is TRBJ2-7 and V is TRBV19, with TRBD1 matching 9 bases. The CDR3 nucleotides are TGTGCCAGTAGTTTCACGACAGGGGGGTACGAGCAGTACTTC. Encoded protein: CASSFTTGGYEQYF.